The source of this TCR beta chain is a study of human T cells and chemical hapten exposure. About the research overall: Recorded diagnoses among the mostly female patients were alopecia areata, totalis or universalis. Mainly, slight library volume differences in the pool made TCR yields vary.

This clonotype was recorded a few times. Per the study methods: A per-sample median of about 100,000 TCRs was observed, with counts ranging from roughly 23,224 to 700,000. MiXCR, run by TCRdb on the RACE reads, gives a single entry per CDR3 protein. The V and J calls and clone size come from TCRdb's table, not from the authors' own analysis. The sample holds around 74,000 distinct CDR3 sequences; approximately 29% are singletons and the top ten take approximately 9.1%. The time point was: patch test 1, 2 weeks after DPC sensitization. This sample's treatment: therapeutic diphenylcyclopropenone sensitization with weekly scalp DPC. Ahead of each patch test application, blood was drawn. The sequences come from whole blood, collected in connection with sensitization to the hapten diphenylcyclopropenone (DPC). This sequence originates from a man aged 40-55 years with alopecia areata. Some clones in this sample may be carry-over from other donors' samples.

The CDR3 loop reads CASSAQGGWTGELFF. The CDR3 DNA reads as TGTGCCAGCAGTGCACAGGGGGGATGGACCGGGGAGCTGTTTTTT. This chain links TRBV6-5 with TRBJ2-2, with 8 bases that match TRBD1. The CDR3 extends over 15 amino acids. Germline CDR1 is MNHEY and CDR2 is SVGAGI. V trimming: 5 bases; J trimming: 5 bases; junction bases outside the gene matches: 7.